The 19 T cell receptor beta chains given below trace back to one sample, sequenced in a study of blood T cell repertoires in COVID-19. TCRdb keeps only in-frame clones here, not all; method: immunoSEQ multiplex PCR. Among 80,000 to 95,000 clones listed, just over 85% were seen once. The sequenced material came from peripheral blood. The receptors derive from a woman aged 80 or over in a cohort sampled during active or convalescent COVID-19.

The CDR3 DNA reads TGTGCCAGCAGCCAACAGGGGCTTGGTGGGACCCAGTACTTC. It codes for CASSQQGLGGTQYF. The chain links TRBV14 to TRBJ2-5; tentatively, D is TRBD1 (6 bases). The CDR3 contains 14 residues. Germline loops: CDR1 SGHDN, CDR2 FVKESK. V was trimmed by 2 bases and J by 7 bases, leaving 14 bases between them.

The DNA of the CDR3 is TGTGCCACCAGTGATTTGCTCGGGGTAGCTTTCTTT. Protein sequence: CATSDLLGVAFF. This chain links TRBV24-1 with TRBJ1-1; D is unclear. V was cut by 0 bases and J by 10 bases, with 8 bases left in between. CDR1 and CDR2 from the germline V gene are KGHDR and SFDVKD. The CDR3 is 12 residues long.

This chain connects TRBV4-2 to TRBJ2-2, with 7 bases that match TRBD1. Germline loops: CDR1 LGHNA, CDR2 YNFKEQ. This CDR3 comprises 15 residues. Trimming took 2 bases from V and 1 from J; bases not matched to a gene: 1. DNA for the CDR3: TGTGCCAGCAGCCAAAGACAGGGGAACACCGGGGAGCTGTTTTTT. Translation: CASSQRQGNTGELFF.

The chain uses TRBV11-2 and TRBJ2-1, with 7 bases that match TRBD2. J was trimmed by 10 bases and V by 8 bases; bases with no gene match: 14. Germline CDR1 and CDR2: SGHAT and FQNNGV. This CDR3 region has 14 residues. The CDR3, as DNA: TGTGCCAGCGGGGCTAGGGAGGGGACTGGCGAGCAGTTCTTC. This translates into CASGAREGTGEQFF.

This chain connects TRBV29-1 to TRBJ1-1; no reliable D call. Trimming stripped 8 bases from V and 9 bases from J, with 13 bases between. Germline V gene data show CDR1 as SQVTM and CDR2 as ANQGSEA. This CDR3 has 10 residues. Here the CDR3 DNA reads TGCAGCACACTTGAGGTCAAAGCTTTCTTT. Protein: CSTLEVKAFF.

DNA of the CDR3: TGCAGCGCCACCACGACAGTTAACTATGGCTACACCTTC. Translating it yields CSATTTVNYGYTF. The rearrangement links TRBV29-1 to TRBJ1-2, with D perhaps matching TRBD1 (5 bases). Trimming removed 7 bases at V and 1 base at J, with 13 bases between. This CDR3 region has 13 residues. CDR1 is SQVTM and CDR2 is ANQGSEA in the germline V gene.

The chain is built from TRBV18 and TRBJ1-1; D is ambiguous. V was clipped by 5 bases and J by 5 bases, with 12 bases between them. The CDR3 spans 13 residues. CDR1 KGHSH and CDR2 LQKENI come from the germline V gene. CDR3 nucleotides: TGTGCCAGCTCAAGAGGAAGTCGGACTGAAGCTTTCTTT. This gives the protein CASSRGSRTEAFF. Combining the CDR3 with reference TRBV18 and TRBJ1-1 gives the whole variable domain NAGVMQNPRHLVRRRGQEARLRCSPMKGHSHVYWYRQLPEEGLKFMVYLQKENIIDESGMPKERFSAEFPKEGPSILRIQQVVRGDSAAYFCASSRGSRTEAFFGQGTRLTVV.

V gene TRBV7-3 combines with J gene TRBJ2-5; 7 bases match TRBD2. Germline values: CDR1 SGHTA, CDR2 FQGTGA. V lost 5 bases to trimming and J lost 5 bases; unmatched junction nucleotides: 5. The CDR3 totals 13 residues. The CDR3 DNA reads as TGTGCCAGCAGCCGGGGGGAGAGGGAGACCCAGTACTTC. Translated, it gives CASSRGERETQYF.

The chain joins TRBV18 to TRBJ1-1; D is unclear. The CDR3 has 15 residues. From germline, CDR1 is KGHSH and CDR2 LQKENI. The germline V and J ends were trimmed by 0 bases and 0 bases, with 8 bases remaining between them. The DNA of the CDR3 is TGTGCCAGCTCACCACCGCCCGCGGTGAACACTGAAGCTTTCTTT. This sequence encodes CASSPPPAVNTEAFF. Complete variable domain (other parts from reference TRBV18 and TRBJ1-1): NAGVMQNPRHLVRRRGQEARLRCSPMKGHSHVYWYRQLPEEGLKFMVYLQKENIIDESGMPKERFSAEFPKEGPSILRIQQVVRGDSAAYFCASSPPPAVNTEAFFGQGTRLTVV.

The chain couples TRBV5-1 to TRBJ2-1, with D perhaps matching TRBD1 (5 bases). The CDR3 runs to 13 residues. Between the trimmed V and J ends, which lost 0 bases and 16 bases, there was a span of 17 bases. Germline CDR1 is SGHRS and CDR2 is YFSETQ. The CDR3 nucleotides read TGCGCCAGCAGCTTGGTGGGGCAGGGCAGGAAATTCTTC. This translates into CASSLVGQGRKFF.

The V call is TRBV7-9, the J call TRBJ1-1; 7 bases line up with TRBD1. The V segment lost 2 bases and the J segment 1 base; nucleotides outside the gene matches: 4. Germline lookup yields CDR1 SEHNR and CDR2 FQNEAQ (reference sequence). The CDR3 length is 15 residues. The CDR3 DNA reads TGTGCCAGCAGCTTACAAGGACAGGCGAACACTGAAGCTTTCTTT. Translating gives CASSLQGQANTEAFF.

The chain is built from TRBV9 and TRBJ2-1; 8 bases are a match to TRBD2. Germline lookup yields CDR1 SGDLS and CDR2 YYNGEE. The CDR3 totals 15 residues. V lost 4 bases, J lost 2 bases, and 5 bases stayed unmatched. The CDR3 DNA follows: TGTGCCAGCAGCCCAGTAGCGGGAACCTACAATGAGCAGTTCTTC. Protein sequence: CASSPVAGTYNEQFF.

This chain joins TRBV4-2 and TRBJ1-2; tentatively, D is TRBD1 (5 bases). The CDR3 length is 14 residues. The germline V and J ends were trimmed by 2 bases and 7 bases, with 14 bases remaining between them. The germline CDR1 and CDR2 sequences are LGHNA and YNFKEQ. The CDR3 sequence: CASSQSGHAGGYTF. CDR3 DNA sequence: TGTGCCAGCAGCCAATCAGGACATGCAGGTGGCTACACCTTC.

The V gene is TRBV3-1 (or the pseudogene TRBV3-2), the J gene TRBJ2-3, with D uncertain. Germline CDR1 and CDR2: LGHDT and YNNKEL (reference sequence). The CDR3 has 15 amino acids. With 0 bases removed from V and 6 bases from J, the gap between germline ends came to 13 bases. The CDR3 DNA sequence: TGTGCCAGCAGCCAAGACCCAATTAGTTCGGATACGCAGTATTTT. This sequence encodes CASSQDPISSDTQYF.

The chain joins TRBV6-4 to TRBJ2-7; D uncertain. V was trimmed by 7 bases and J by 3 bases, leaving 4 bases between them. Germline lookup yields CDR1 MRHNA and CDR2 SNTAGT. CDR3 size: 10 residues. The CDR3 DNA reads TGTGCCAGCACATTCTACGAGCAGTACTTC. Encoded protein: CASTFYEQYF.

The rearrangement uses TRBV28 and TRBJ2-3; TRBD2 is a possible D gene (5 bases). This CDR3 is built from 14 residues. Germline assignment: CDR1 MDHEN and CDR2 SYDVKM. Between the trimmed V and J ends, which lost 1 base and 5 bases, there was a span of 10 bases. The CDR3 sequence is CASSLYSGEDTQYF. The CDR3 region has the DNA TGTGCCAGCAGTTTATACTCCGGGGAAGATACGCAGTATTTT.

The CDR3 DNA is TGTGCCACCAGCAGACAGGGATCTGGGGCCAACGTCCTGACTTTC. It yields the protein CATSRQGSGANVLTF. This chain uses TRBV15 with TRBJ2-6; possible D gene TRBD1, 5 bases. This CDR3 region has 15 residues. V lost 2 bases, J lost 1 base, and 6 bases lay in between. CDR1 is LNHNV and CDR2 is YYDKDF in the germline V gene (reference sequence).

The chain couples TRBV2 to TRBJ2-7, with TRBD1 identical over 7 bases. The J segment lost 3 bases and the V segment lost 4 bases, leaving 6 bases of the junction unmatched. The CDR3 has 14 amino acids. Germline CDR1 SNHLY, CDR2 FYNNEI. CDR3 region: CASSGRQGSYEQYV. The CDR3 DNA is TGTGCCAGCAGTGGGCGACAGGGTAGCTACGAGCAGTACGTC.

In this sample, this clone is medium-sized (0.01 to 0.1%). The rearrangement uses TRBV10-3 and TRBJ2-5; D is ambiguous. This CDR3 is built from 13 residues. Germline assignment: CDR1 ENHRY and CDR2 SYGVKD. The germline V and J ends were trimmed by 4 bases and 4 bases, with 10 bases remaining between them. The CDR3 is CAISVSERETQYF. The CDR3 DNA reads TGTGCCATCAGTGTAAGTGAGCGAGAGACCCAGTACTTC.